This passage covers 29 T cell receptor beta chains from one sample sequenced in a study of T-cell memory formation after mild COVID-19. One entry per CDR3 protein results from TCRdb running MiXCR on the 5' RACE reads. The sample carries a few hundred thousand distinct CDR3 sequences, roughly 20% recorded once. The material sequenced was PBMCs or a T cell subset sorted from them (not recorded which). The receptors were gathered from an adult woman who had mild COVID-19 (a few samples of this study predate the infection). Cell type and time point are not known.

This clonotype has a handful of counts. The gene calls are TRBV4-1 and TRBJ2-1; 9 bases align to TRBD2. Trimming removed 4 bases from V and 2 bases from J; junction bases left unmatched: 9. This CDR3 is 17 amino acids long. Germline V gene data show CDR1 as MGHRA and CDR2 as YSYEKL. The CDR3 protein is CASSPRTSANTYNEQFF. CDR3 bases: TGCGCCAGCAGCCCGAGGACTAGCGCCAATACCTACAATGAGCAGTTCTTC.

V usage is TRBV7-9 and J usage is TRBJ1-5; D gene unclear. V was cut by 1 base and J by 4 bases, with 8 bases left in between. This CDR3 region has 14 residues. Germline V lookup: CDR1 SEHNR, CDR2 FQNEAQ (reference sequence). CDR3 sequence: CASSLGDGNQPQHF. CDR3 nucleotide sequence: TGTGCCAGCAGCTTAGGCGACGGAAATCAGCCCCAGCATTTT. Looking up the rest from reference TRBV7-9 and TRBJ1-5 gives the full variable domain: DTGVSQNPRHKITKRGQNVTFRCDPISEHNRLYWYRQTLGQGPEFLTYFQNEAQLEKSRLLSDRFSAERPKGSFSTLEIQRTEQGDSAMYLCASSLGDGNQPQHFGDGTRLSIL.

This clonotype was seen many times. The V call is TRBV5-1, the J call TRBJ2-1; the match to TRBD2 covers 9 bases. Germline V gene lookup returns CDR1 SGHRS and CDR2 YFSETQ. This CDR3 spans 14 amino acids. Trimming removed 8 bases from V and 4 bases from J; junction bases left unmatched: 7. This CDR3 is CASRRTSEYNEQFF. The CDR3 DNA reads TGCGCCAGTCGGAGGACTAGCGAGTACAATGAGCAGTTCTTC.

CDR3 sequence (DNA): TGTGCCAGCAGTTTGGGACACCGGAACACTGAAGCTTTCTTT. This sequence encodes CASSLGHRNTEAFF. The chain is built from TRBV12-3 or TRBV12-4 and TRBJ1-1; possible D gene TRBD1, 6 bases. The CDR3 totals 14 residues. V gave up 3 bases and J gave up 1 base, with 9 bases separating them.

This clonotype turned up a few times. The chain is built from TRBV7-9 and TRBJ2-3; weak D call: TRBD2 (6 bases). Germline V gives CDR1 SEHNR, CDR2 FQNEAQ (reference sequence). CDR3 length: 14 residues. Trimming stripped 7 bases from V and 1 base from J, with 12 bases between. CDR3 protein: CASTPGLGTDTQYF. Here the CDR3 DNA reads TGTGCCAGCACCCCGGGACTGGGCACAGATACGCAGTATTTT.

The genes are TRBV5-1 and TRBJ2-3; 8 bases map to TRBD1. This CDR3 has 15 residues. Germline V lookup: CDR1 SGHRS, CDR2 YFSETQ. The V gene end was trimmed by 2 bases and the J gene end by 4 bases; junction bases not matched to a gene: 6. The CDR3 reads CASSFRQGSADTQYF. As DNA, the CDR3 is TGCGCCAGCAGCTTTAGACAGGGGTCGGCAGATACGCAGTATTTT.

The genes are TRBV19 and TRBJ1-1, with D uncertain. V dropped 8 bases and J dropped 3 bases, with 13 bases sitting between them. Germline CDR1 LNHDA, CDR2 SQIVND (reference sequence). This CDR3 is 13 amino acids long. The CDR3 DNA reads TGTGCCAGTGCGCTTCGCGTGGACACTGAAGCTTTCTTT. Amino acid sequence: CASALRVDTEAFF.

This sequence joins TRBV5-1 and TRBJ2-7, with 12 bases that match TRBD2. V gave up 0 bases and J gave up 0 bases; unmatched junction bases: 1. Germline V gene sequence: CDR1 SGHRS, CDR2 YFSETQ. There are 16 residues in the CDR3. CDR3 nucleotides: TGCGCCAGCAGCTTGGGGACTAGCGGGGACTCCTACGAGCAGTACTTC. Encoded protein: CASSLGTSGDSYEQYF. Using reference TRBV5-1 and TRBJ2-7 for the parts outside the CDR3, the full variable domain is KAGVTQTPRYLIKTRGQQVTLSCSPISGHRSVSWYQQTPGQGLQFLFEYFSETQRNKGNFPGRFSGRQFSNSRSEMNVSTLELGDSALYLCASSLGTSGDSYEQYFGPGTRLTVT.

This clonotype was seen ten or more times. The chain couples TRBV20-1 to TRBJ2-7; 12 bases align to TRBD2. This CDR3 comprises 16 residues. The germline V gene has CDR1 DFQATT and CDR2 SNEGSKA (reference sequence). V was pared by 6 bases and J by 2 bases, with 11 bases of the junction left unmatched. The CDR3 spells CSAPTSGSQWPYEQYF. The CDR3 region has the DNA TGCAGTGCGCCGACTAGCGGGAGCCAGTGGCCCTACGAGCAGTACTTC.

This clonotype was seen repeatedly, ten times or more. This rearrangement joins TRBV7-3 to TRBJ2-5; 8 nucleotides agree with TRBD2. Germline-derived CDR1 and CDR2 are SGHTA and FQGTGA. V dropped 1 base and J dropped 0; count of bases not matched to a gene: 7. CDR3 length: 17 residues. CDR3 bases: TGTGCCAGCAGCTTAAGAGGGGCGGGAGGTTACCAAGAGACCCAGTACTTC. Its translation is CASSLRGAGGYQETQYF.

The table lists this clonotype with a few counts. This chain links TRBV29-1 with TRBJ2-1; D gene unclear. Germline-derived CDR1 and CDR2 are SQVTM and ANQGSEA. Trimming took off 4 bases at V and 10 bases at J, with 14 bases between the two ends. CDR3 length: 12 residues. The CDR3 loop reads CSVAMVPEEQFF. The CDR3 region has the DNA TGCAGCGTTGCTATGGTACCAGAGGAGCAGTTCTTC.

The rearrangement joins TRBV25-1 to TRBJ1-5, with D hard to call. The V end was cut by 8 bases, the J end by 4 bases, with 15 bases between. The CDR3 contains 14 residues. Germline assignment: CDR1 MGHDK and CDR2 SYGVNS. The CDR3 coding sequence is TGTGCCAGCGCCGGCTATAGTGGTAATCAGCCCCAGCATTTT. It codes for CASAGYSGNQPQHF.

The J gene is TRBJ1-2, the V gene TRBV2, with D perhaps TRBD1 (6 bases). Germline CDR1 is SNHLY and CDR2 is FYNNEI. CDR3 length equals 13 residues. Between the trimmed V and J ends, which lost 2 bases and 13 bases, there was a span of 17 bases. The CDR3 spells CASSERPDRQRTF. CDR3 bases: TGTGCCAGCAGTGAACGACCCGACAGGCAACGCACCTTC.

This clonotype was recorded a few times. This rearrangement joins TRBV20-1 to TRBJ2-1, with D possibly matching TRBD2 (6 bases). Germline CDR1 is DFQATT and CDR2 is SNEGSKA (reference sequence). With 3 bases removed from V and 4 bases from J, the gap between germline ends came to 13 bases. The CDR3 has 14 residues. CDR3 protein: CSARTGSLYNEQFF. CDR3 coding DNA: TGCAGTGCTAGGACCGGGAGCCTTTACAATGAGCAGTTCTTC.

The chain joins TRBV7-8 to TRBJ1-6; no reliable D call. The CDR3 runs 15 residues. CDR1 and CDR2 (germline): SGHVS, FQNEAQ. Trimming removed 1 base at V and 7 bases at J, with 11 bases between. The CDR3 spells CASSLGPGLNSPLHF. In DNA form, the CDR3 reads TGTGCCAGCAGCTTAGGTCCGGGCTTAAATTCACCCCTCCACTTT.

The genes are TRBV6-1 and TRBJ1-5; maybe TRBD1 (5 bases). V was pared by 7 bases and J by 6 bases, with 16 bases between. This CDR3 spans 14 amino acids. Germline-derived CDR1 and CDR2 are MNHNS and SASEGT. CDR3 DNA sequence: TGTGCCAGCACCGAAGCGGGAGGGGCTCAGCCCCAGCATTTT. It codes for CASTEAGGAQPQHF.

In this sample, this clonotype turned up many times. V is TRBV6-5 and J is TRBJ1-1; no clear D gene. CDR1 MNHEY and CDR2 SVGAGI come from the germline V gene. Between the trimmed V and J ends, which lost 0 bases and 1 base, there was a span of 3 bases. The CDR3 is 13 amino acids. CDR3 nucleotide sequence: TGTGCCAGCAGTTACTCGGAGAACACTGAAGCTTTCTTT. Amino acid sequence: CASSYSENTEAFF.

V gene TRBV30 combines with J gene TRBJ1-2, with D uncertain. This CDR3 is built from 11 residues. V was shortened by 1 base and J by 5 bases, with 5 bases between the two germline ends. The germline gives CDR1 GTSNPN, CDR2 SVGIG (reference sequence). CDR3 DNA: TGTGCCTGGAGTGGACCGTATGGCTACACCTTC. Translation: CAWSGPYGYTF.

This rearrangement joins TRBV19 to TRBJ1-5, with D unresolved. V was cut by 2 bases and J by 9 bases, with 11 bases left in between. Germline CDR1 LNHDA, CDR2 SQIVND (reference sequence). This CDR3 has 13 residues. The DNA of the CDR3 is TGTGCCAGTAGTATATTGCGGGAGGGGCCCCAGCATTTT. This sequence encodes CASSILREGPQHF. Looking up the rest from reference TRBV19 and TRBJ1-5 gives the full variable domain: DGGITQSPKYLFRKEGQNVTLSCEQNLNHDAMYWYRQDPGQGLRLIYYSQIVNDFQKGDIAEGYSVSREKKESFPLTVTSAQKNPTAFYLCASSILREGPQHFGDGTRLSIL.

This clonotype was seen a handful of times. This rearrangement joins TRBV7-9 to TRBJ1-1; D remains unclear. Per germline, CDR1 SEHNR and CDR2 FQNEAQ (reference sequence). V was trimmed by 1 base and J by 3 bases, leaving 9 bases between them. The CDR3 totals 14 residues. Here the CDR3 DNA reads TGTGCCAGCAGCTTAGAAGGGTGGGACACTGAAGCTTTCTTT. Encoded protein: CASSLEGWDTEAFF.

This clonotype was counted a single time. This chain connects TRBV25-1 to TRBJ2-1; TRBD2 aligns across 8 bases. Per the germline V gene, CDR1 is MGHDK and CDR2 is SYGVNS. With V trimmed by 8 bases and J by 4 bases, 10 bases remained unmatched. The CDR3 runs 15 residues. CDR3 nucleotides: TGTGCCAGCCTCGCGGGGGGTGGCGTTTACAATGAGCAGTTCTTC. Protein: CASLAGGGVYNEQFF.

The CDR3 DNA follows: TGCAGTGCCAGACGAAACAGGGGACTAGAGACCCAGTACTTC. This codes for CSARRNRGLETQYF. The chain uses TRBV20-1 and TRBJ2-5; D possibly corresponds to TRBD1 (7 bases). CDR1 and CDR2 from the germline V gene are DFQATT and SNEGSKA (reference sequence). Trimming cost V 6 bases and J 4 bases, with 18 bases left between them. The CDR3 extends over 14 amino acids.

The chain carries TRBV10-2 and TRBJ2-5; D remains ambiguous. Germline V lookup: CDR1 WSHSY, CDR2 SAAADI. The CDR3 is 12 residues long. Trimming pared 4 bases from V and 5 bases from J, leaving 8 bases between. The DNA for the CDR3 is TGCGCCAGCAGTGGAGGTCGGGAGACCCAGTACTTC. Amino acid sequence: CASSGGRETQYF.

This chain links TRBV11-3 with TRBJ2-1, with no clear D. The CDR3 totals 15 residues. Per germline, CDR1 SGHNT and CDR2 YENEEA. With 1 base removed from V and 2 bases from J, the gap between germline ends came to 9 bases. The CDR3 reads CASSLVQPPYNEQFF. CDR3 coding DNA: TGTGCCAGCAGCTTAGTCCAGCCGCCCTACAATGAGCAGTTCTTC.

This clonotype has just a few counts. The chain couples TRBV30 to TRBJ2-7; 8 positions agree with TRBD1. Germline CDR1 GTSNPN, CDR2 SVGIG (reference sequence). CDR3 length equals 13 residues. V lost 4 bases to trimming and J lost 5 bases; unmatched junction nucleotides: 7. DNA of the CDR3: TGTGCCTGGATCTCCAGGGGGCCCAACGAGCAGTACTTC. This sequence encodes CAWISRGPNEQYF.

The chain employs TRBV19 and TRBJ2-3, with D possibly matching TRBD2 (5 bases). The CDR3 contains 15 residues. In germline, CDR1 is LNHDA, CDR2 SQIVND (reference sequence). The V and J ends lost 6 bases and 4 bases respectively, with 17 bases between them. The CDR3 DNA reads TGTGCCAGTAGCGCCCCGGACTTGGGCGCAGATACGCAGTATTTT. Translated, it gives CASSAPDLGADTQYF. The full variable domain, rest sourced from reference TRBV19 and TRBJ2-3, is DGGITQSPKYLFRKEGQNVTLSCEQNLNHDAMYWYRQDPGQGLRLIYYSQIVNDFQKGDIAEGYSVSREKKESFPLTVTSAQKNPTAFYLCASSAPDLGADTQYFGPGTRLTVL.

This rearrangement joins TRBV7-2 to TRBJ2-5; TRBD2 matches 10 bases. CDR1 and CDR2 (germline): SGHTA, FQGNSA. This CDR3 region has 19 residues. V lost 0 bases, J lost 4 bases, and 14 bases stayed unmatched. CDR3: CASSLALWASGSGGETQYF. The CDR3 DNA sequence: TGTGCCAGCAGCTTAGCGCTTTGGGCTAGCGGGAGCGGTGGAGAGACCCAGTACTTC.

The rearrangement joins TRBV7-3 to TRBJ2-1; D may be TRBD2 (5 bases). V lost 5 bases and J 6 bases, leaving 20 bases between the germline ends. Germline V gene lookup returns CDR1 SGHTA and CDR2 FQGTGA. This CDR3 is built from 16 residues. CDR3 residues: CASSTARGLAGNEQFF. In DNA form, the CDR3 reads TGTGCCAGCAGCACGGCAAGAGGGCTAGCTGGCAATGAGCAGTTCTTC.

DNA of the CDR3: TGTGCCAGCACCAGACAGGGGGCAAAGAGTCAGCCCCAGCATTTT. Encoded protein: CASTRQGAKSQPQHF. The chain couples TRBV6-6 to TRBJ1-5; 10 nucleotides match TRBD1. With V trimmed by 7 bases and J by 6 bases, 9 bases remained unmatched. The CDR3 extends over 15 amino acids. Germline-derived CDR1 and CDR2 are MNHNY and SVGAGI (reference sequence).